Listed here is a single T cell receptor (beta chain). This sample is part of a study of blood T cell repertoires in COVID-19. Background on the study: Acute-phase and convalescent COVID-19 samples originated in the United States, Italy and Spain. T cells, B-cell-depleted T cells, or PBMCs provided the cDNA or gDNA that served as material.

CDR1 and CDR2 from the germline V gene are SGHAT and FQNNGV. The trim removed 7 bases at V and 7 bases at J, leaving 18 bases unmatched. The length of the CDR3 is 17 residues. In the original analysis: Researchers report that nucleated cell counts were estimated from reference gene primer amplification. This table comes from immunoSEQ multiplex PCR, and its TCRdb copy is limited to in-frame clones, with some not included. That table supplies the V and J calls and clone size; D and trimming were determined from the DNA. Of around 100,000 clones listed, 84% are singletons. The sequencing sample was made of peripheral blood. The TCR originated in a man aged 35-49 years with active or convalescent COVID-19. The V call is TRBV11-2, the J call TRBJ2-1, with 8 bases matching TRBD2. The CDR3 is CASKWGPRGASGNEQFF. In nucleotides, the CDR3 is TGTGCCAGCAAGTGGGGGCCGCGGGGGGCCTCGGGTAATGAGCAGTTCTTC.